This T cell receptor beta chain was captured by sequencing in a study of shared clonotypes between healthy human individuals. On the study more broadly: Donor ages ranged 18 to 49 years: a couple of women, a few men.

Worth noting for this clone: Its antigen is currently unknown.

TCRdb keeps only in-frame clones here, not all; method: immunoSEQ multiplex PCR. This sample has about 1 million clones, with 75% to 80% found just once. The CDR3 length is 12 residues. V was trimmed by 3 bases and J by 4 bases, leaving 6 bases between them. Germline CDR1 and CDR2: MDHEN and SYDVKM. The study, taken as a whole, reports: Relative to clonotypes present in all four donors, those not shared had lower generation probabilities. Expectations were that clonotype sharing among donors would be affected by sequencing depth.

This chain links TRBV28 with TRBJ1-1; D call uncertain. The sample comprised memory CD4+ T cells from PBMCs. As to subset: CD45RA-negative fraction. This sequence was found in a man in his late teens or twenties in good health. Some clones in this sample may be carry-over from other donors' samples. The CDR3 spells CASSLHVTEAFF. The CDR3 nucleotides are TGTGCCAGCAGTTTGCACGTCACTGAAGCTTTCTTT.